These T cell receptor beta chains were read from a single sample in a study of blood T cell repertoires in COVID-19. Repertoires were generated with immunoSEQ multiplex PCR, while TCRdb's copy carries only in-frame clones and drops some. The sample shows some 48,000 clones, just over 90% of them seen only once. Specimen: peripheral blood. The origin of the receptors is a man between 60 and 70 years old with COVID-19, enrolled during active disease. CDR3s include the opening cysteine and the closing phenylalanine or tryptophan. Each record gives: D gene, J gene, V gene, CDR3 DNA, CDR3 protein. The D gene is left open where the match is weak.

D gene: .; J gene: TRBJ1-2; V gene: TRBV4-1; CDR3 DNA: TGCGCCAGCAGCCAAGATGCGATGCCGGGATATCGTGGGGGCTACACCTTC; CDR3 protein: CASSQDAMPGYRGGYTF
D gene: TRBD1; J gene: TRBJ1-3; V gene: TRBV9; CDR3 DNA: TGTGCCAGCAGCGTTAACAGGGGATCCCCAGGCACCATATATTTT; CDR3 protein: CASSVNRGSPGTIYF
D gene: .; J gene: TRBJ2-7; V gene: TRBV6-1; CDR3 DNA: TGTGCCAGCAGTGACGACAGGAGCTCCTACGAGCAGTACTTC; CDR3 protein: CASSDDRSSYEQYF
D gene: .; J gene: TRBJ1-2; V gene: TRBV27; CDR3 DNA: TGTGCCAGCAGTTTAAATCAGAACCTCTATGGCTACACCTTC; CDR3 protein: CASSLNQNLYGYTF
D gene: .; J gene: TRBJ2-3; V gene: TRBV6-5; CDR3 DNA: TGTGCCAGCGGTCTCCAATCGGGGAGCACAGATACGCAGTATTTT; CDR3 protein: CASGLQSGSTDTQYF
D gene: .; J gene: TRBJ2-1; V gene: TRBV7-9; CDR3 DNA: TGTGCCAGCAGCTTAGACAGGAATGAGCAGTTCTTC; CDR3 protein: CASSLDRNEQFF
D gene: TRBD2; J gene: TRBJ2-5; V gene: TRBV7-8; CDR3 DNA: TGTGCCAGCAGCCGCGGGGGAGGGGTTAGGGAGACCCAGTACTTC; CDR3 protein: CASSRGGGVRETQYF
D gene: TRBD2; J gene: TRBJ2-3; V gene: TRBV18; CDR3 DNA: TGTGCCAGCTCACCTTGGGAGAGACTAGCGGCGATAGATACGCAGTATTTT; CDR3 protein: CASSPWERLAAIDTQYF
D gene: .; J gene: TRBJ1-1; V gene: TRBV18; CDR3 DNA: TGTGCCAGCTCCCCTAACACTGAAGCTTTCTTT; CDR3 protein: CASSPNTEAFF
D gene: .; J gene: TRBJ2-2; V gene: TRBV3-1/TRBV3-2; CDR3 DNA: TGTGCCAGCAGCCTCCAGAGCGTCGGGGAGCTGTTTTTT; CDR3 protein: CASSLQSVGELFF
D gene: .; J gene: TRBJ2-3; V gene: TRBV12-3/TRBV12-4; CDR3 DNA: TGTGCCAGCAGTTTCACCCGGTATACGCAGTATTTT; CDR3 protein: CASSFTRYTQYF
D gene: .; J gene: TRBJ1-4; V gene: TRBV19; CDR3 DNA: TGTGCCACGACCCGGAGGGGTACAACTAATGAAAAACTGTTTTTT; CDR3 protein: CATTRRGTTNEKLFF